Shown below are 13 T cell receptor beta chains from a single sample sequenced in a study of T-cell memory formation after mild COVID-19. TCRdb recomputed calls from the 5' RACE reads with MiXCR, one row per CDR3 protein. The sample records 550,000 to 700,000 distinct CDR3 sequences, about a sixth being singletons. The sequencing sample was made of PBMCs or a T cell subset sorted from them (not recorded which). The receptors were gathered from an adult woman who had mild COVID-19 (a few samples of this study predate the infection). Cell type and time point are not known.

The V and J genes are TRBV7-6 and TRBJ2-1; D gene uncertain. Trimming cost V 5 bases and J 5 bases, with 13 bases left between them. Per germline, CDR1 SGHVS and CDR2 FNYEAQ. The length of the CDR3 is 14 residues. CDR3 nucleotide sequence: TGTGCCAGCAGCCGCCGCCGGTGGGACAATGAGCAGTTCTTC. It translates to CASSRRRWDNEQFF.

This clonotype was seen repeatedly, ten times or more. The V call is TRBV9, the J call TRBJ2-3; 13 bases fit TRBD2. Per the germline V gene, CDR1 is SGDLS and CDR2 is YYNGEE. CDR3 length: 16 residues. With V trimmed by 4 bases and J by 2 bases, 4 bases remained unmatched. The DNA for the CDR3 is TGTGCCAGCAGCCCAGGGACTAGCGGGGCCACAGATACGCAGTATTTT. Its translation is CASSPGTSGATDTQYF.

This clonotype came up a few times. The chain employs TRBV5-5 and TRBJ2-5; maybe TRBD1 (5 bases). Germline CDR1 and CDR2: SGHKS and YYEKEE (reference sequence). The V and J ends lost 2 bases and 5 bases respectively, with 13 bases between them. The CDR3 is 14 amino acids. The CDR3 coding sequence is TGTGCCAGCAGCTTCAAGGGGCGTCAGGAGACCCAGTACTTC. Protein sequence: CASSFKGRQETQYF.

This CDR3 reads CASSYYDRGSGNTIYF. The CDR3, as DNA: TGTGCCAGCAGTTACTACGACAGGGGGTCCGGAAACACCATATATTTT. The V call is TRBV2, the J call TRBJ1-3, with 9 bases identical to TRBD1. The CDR3 is 16 amino acids. The J segment lost 4 bases and the V segment lost 5 bases, leaving 9 bases of the junction unmatched. CDR1 is SNHLY, CDR2 FYNNEI, per germline.

This clonotype was seen a handful of times. The chain links TRBV27 to TRBJ2-2, with D uncertain. Germline V gives CDR1 MNHEY, CDR2 SMNVEV (reference sequence). This CDR3 region has 15 residues. Trimming cost V 5 bases and J 6 bases, with 16 bases left between them. CDR3 sequence: CASSPGFLKPGELFF. The CDR3 coding sequence is TGTGCCAGCAGTCCGGGCTTCTTAAAACCCGGGGAGCTGTTTTTT.

The CDR3, as DNA: TGCAGCGCGGGGACGGCGTACTCTGGAAACACCATATATTTT. Its protein product is CSAGTAYSGNTIYF. This chain links TRBV29-1 with TRBJ1-3, with D possibly TRBD1 on 5 matching bases. This CDR3 has 14 residues. V shed 7 bases and J shed 0 bases, with 13 bases lying between them. Per the germline V gene, CDR1 is SQVTM and CDR2 is ANQGSEA.

The CDR3: CASSARHLEQYF. The CDR3 bases are TGTGCCAGCAGTGCACGCCACCTCGAGCAGTACTTC. The rearrangement uses TRBV12-3 or TRBV12-4 and TRBJ2-7; D is undetermined. This CDR3 has 12 residues. Trimming stripped 5 bases from V and 6 bases from J, with 11 bases between.

This clonotype has only a few counts. The chain combines TRBV20-1 with TRBJ1-2; D remains unclear. The CDR3 has 14 amino acids. V was clipped by 1 base and J by 5 bases, with 14 bases between them. CDR1 and CDR2 (germline): DFQATT, SNEGSKA (reference sequence). CDR3 bases: TGCAGTGCTAGAGGGGAAGTCCAGGAATATGGCTACACCTTC. This codes for CSARGEVQEYGYTF.

V and J are TRBV7-2 and TRBJ2-7, with 13 nucleotides matching TRBD2. CDR1 and CDR2 from the germline V gene are SGHTA and FQGNSA. V dropped 2 bases and J dropped 4; count of bases not matched to a gene: 2. The CDR3 length is 15 residues. Here the CDR3 reads CASSLQTSGGYEQYF. The CDR3 bases are TGTGCCAGCAGCTTACAGACTAGCGGGGGGTACGAGCAGTACTTC. Combining the CDR3 with reference TRBV7-2 and TRBJ2-7 gives the whole variable domain GAGVSQSPSNKVTEKGKDVELRCDPISGHTALYWYRQSLGQGLEFLIYFQGNSAPDKSGLPSDRFSAERTGGSVSTLTIQRTQQEDSAVYLCASSLQTSGGYEQYFGPGTRLTVT.

This chain links TRBV24-1 with TRBJ1-5; TRBD1 agrees at 8 bases. V lost 3 bases and J lost 2; bases outside the gene matches: 2. Germline values: CDR1 KGHDR, CDR2 SFDVKD. This CDR3 region has 15 residues. The CDR3 protein is CATSDQGAGNQPQHF. The CDR3 DNA sequence: TGTGCCACCAGTGATCAGGGGGCAGGCAATCAGCCCCAGCATTTT.

This clonotype was seen ten or more times. For the CDR3, the DNA is TGTGCCAGCAGTTTAAGGGGTCAGCCCCAGCATTTT. It encodes CASSLRGQPQHF. The V gene is TRBV12-3 or TRBV12-4, the J gene TRBJ1-5; a weak D match, TRBD1 (5 bases). The V gene lost 2 bases and the J gene lost 6 bases, with 5 bases spanning the gap. The CDR3 spans 12 residues.

V and J are TRBV12-3 or TRBV12-4 and TRBJ1-1; 10 bases align to TRBD1. J gave up 0 bases and V 3 bases, and 1 base lay outside the gene matches. This CDR3 region has 15 residues. For the CDR3, the DNA is TGTGCCAGCAGTTTCGACAGGGGGCTGAACACTGAAGCTTTCTTT. It yields the protein CASSFDRGLNTEAFF.

The V gene is TRBV3-1, the J gene TRBJ2-7; the D gene is possibly TRBD1 (6 bases). The CDR3 is made up of 16 amino acids. V was cut by 3 bases and J by 5 bases, with 20 bases left in between. Germline CDR1 is LGHDT and CDR2 is YNNKEL (reference sequence). CDR3 DNA sequence: TGTGCCAGCAGCCAGGGACAAGGTCCCTGGTGGGACGAGCAGTACTTC. Translating gives CASSQGQGPWWDEQYF.